This TCR beta chain was sequenced in a study of T-cell reconstitution after alpha-beta-depleted transplantation in children. A few counts support this clonotype. Unique molecular identifiers were used to barcode this TCRbeta library. MiXCR, run by TCRdb on the PCR reads, gives a single entry per CDR3 protein. The sample comprises some 280,000 distinct CDR3 sequences, about a tenth of which are singletons, and around 9.1% rests with the top ten. This CDR3 spans 15 amino acids. Germline values: CDR1 SGHRS, CDR2 YFSETQ. Trimming removed 4 bases from V and 1 base from J, with 11 bases in between. The chain combines TRBV5-1 with TRBJ2-2, with D possibly called TRBD1 or TRBD2 (5 bases each). The source was PBMCs from the stem cell graft donor, collected from the stem cell graft. The receptor's source is a human donor who donated a stem cell graft to a child with SCID. This CDR3 reads CASSRLGENTGELFF. CDR3 coding DNA: TGCGCCAGCAGCCGCCTGGGGGAGAACACCGGGGAGCTGTTTTTT. Full variable domain (missing parts from reference TRBV5-1 and TRBJ2-2): KAGVTQTPRYLIKTRGQQVTLSCSPISGHRSVSWYQQTPGQGLQFLFEYFSETQRNKGNFPGRFSGRQFSNSRSEMNVSTLELGDSALYLCASSRLGENTGELFFGEGSRLTVL.